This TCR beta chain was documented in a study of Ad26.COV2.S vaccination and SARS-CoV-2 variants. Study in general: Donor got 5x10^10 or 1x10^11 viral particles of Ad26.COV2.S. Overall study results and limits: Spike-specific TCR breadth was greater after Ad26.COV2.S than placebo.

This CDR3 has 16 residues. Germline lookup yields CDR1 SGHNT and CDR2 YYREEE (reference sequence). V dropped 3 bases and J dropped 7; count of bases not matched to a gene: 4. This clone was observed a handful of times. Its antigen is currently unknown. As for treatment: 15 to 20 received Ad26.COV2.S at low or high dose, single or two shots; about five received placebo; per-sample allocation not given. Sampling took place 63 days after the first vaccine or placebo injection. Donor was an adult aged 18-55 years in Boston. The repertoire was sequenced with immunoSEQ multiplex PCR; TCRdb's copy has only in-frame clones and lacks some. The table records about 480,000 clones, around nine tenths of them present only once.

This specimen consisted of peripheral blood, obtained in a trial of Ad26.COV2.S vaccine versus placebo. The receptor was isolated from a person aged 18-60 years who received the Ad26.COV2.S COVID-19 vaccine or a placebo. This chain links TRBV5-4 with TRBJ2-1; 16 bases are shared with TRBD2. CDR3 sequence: CASSWGTSGRVNEQFF. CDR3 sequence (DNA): TGTGCCAGCAGCTGGGGGACTAGCGGGAGGGTGAATGAGCAGTTCTTC.